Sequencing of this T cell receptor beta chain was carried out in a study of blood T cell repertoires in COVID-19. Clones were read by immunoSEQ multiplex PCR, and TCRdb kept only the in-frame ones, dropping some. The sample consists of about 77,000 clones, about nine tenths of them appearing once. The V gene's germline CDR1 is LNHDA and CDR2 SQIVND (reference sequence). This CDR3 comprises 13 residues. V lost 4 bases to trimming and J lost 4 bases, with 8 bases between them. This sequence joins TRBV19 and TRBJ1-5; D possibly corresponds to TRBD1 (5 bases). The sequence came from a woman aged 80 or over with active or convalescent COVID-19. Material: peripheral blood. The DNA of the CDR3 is TGTGCCAGTAGTAGCAGGGCGAATCAGCCCCAGCATTTT. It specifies CASSSRANQPQHF.